The source of this T cell receptor (beta chain) is a study of long-term antiretroviral therapy in people with HIV (dated by TCRdb to between 2021 and 2024). Broadly, across the study: The earliest samples were collected approximately a decade before the 2015 WHO recommendation for immediate ART, a period when ART was typically delayed until CD4 counts fell. This retrospective serial study examined whether starting ART and sustained HIV suppression were associated with changes in the composition and diversity of the TRB repertoire in peripheral blood. A total of 192 cryopreserved PBMC samples were contributed to the cohort by 30 adults with confirmed HIV infection, with samples collected serially over a mean of around 6 years (range 1-12). Of the roughly 30 participants with HIV, some 12 were female. No cross-contamination during QIAcube processing was seen in test extractions of a monoclonal T-cell line run alongside approximately 36 polyclonal samples. Beyond this particular receptor, the publication reports: HIV repertoires had narrower CDR3 length ranges than controls, and the network structure suggested an antigen-experienced repertoire that shifted only slightly toward naive after ART. Inferences about post-ART repertoire changes are limited because no data were available on ART adherence, viral resistance or therapy changes. Limited PBMC availability meant only the TCR beta chain was sequenced, without alpha chain pairing. A significant increase in TRB diversity was found to be associated with ART initiation, although TRB diversity was observed to remain significantly below that of transplant donor controls even after long-term ART. Because pre-ART samples had limited cell numbers, profiling was done on unsorted PBMC rather than on sorted CD4+ and CD8+ T cells. The samples span the years 2004 to 2017, and the ART regimens used at that time may not be as effective as current regimens. The repertoire was dominated across all time points by expanded TRB clones identified before ART initiation, although this dominance was seen to fluctuate and to decrease in many PLHIV after ART.

To be included, a participant needed at least one PBMC sample from before ART initiation plus at least two post-ART samples. All participants with HIV were treated in the United States of America. Before DNA extraction, cryopreserved samples of roughly 0.95-10 million PBMC were thawed and washed. At the time of the earliest PBMC sample, participants with HIV were aged between about 20 and 54 years. PBMC samples were contributed by each participant from 1-4 timepoints before ART initiation and 2-8 timepoints after ART initiation, with a median of 7 samples. For every participant, serial HIV viral load, CD4+ T-cell count, ART history and demographic data were obtained. Genomic DNA was extracted from unsorted PBMC with a Qiagen kit on a QIAcube, with processing performed in batches of 12 samples. Note on this clone: Its target antigen remains unknown. Within one base of it there is no much larger clone, and no base qualities were kept.

Trimmed from V: 4 bases; trimmed from J: 2 bases; junction bases lacking a gene match: 4. Via the germline V gene (reference sequence), CDR1 is LNHDA and CDR2 SQIVND. The CDR3 spans 15 residues, from the cysteine through the phenylalanine. The CDR3 DNA has 45 bases and is translated from base 1. The immunoSEQ hsTCRB v3.0 assay was used at survey level resolution to sequence the TRB variable region. The targeted TRB sequencing depth was about 40,000-55,000 T-cell genomes per sample. An Illumina MiSeq with a v3 150-cycle kit was used to sequence the pooled TRB libraries. In the original analysis: Repertoire analysis was performed in R inside a reproducible Nextflow workflow that covered QC, data transformation and analysis. LymphoSeq2, an R package for AIRR-Seq data exploration, was used to implement custom analyses. A handful of samples that produced fewer than 5000 total TRB sequences were removed, so 190 or so HIV repertoires were analyzed. Among the 180 to 200 HIV repertoires that were kept, 59 were collected before ART initiation and under 150 were collected after ART initiation. Each repertoire was downsampled to 5000 TRB nucleotide sequences, and summary statistics were averaged across 100 downsampling iterations. TRB sequences were retained for analysis only if CDR3 regions of at least seven amino acids were present. A Shannon entropy-derived clonality score and the Gini coefficient were used to measure diversity. In repertoire networks, the top 5000 CDR3 amino acid sequences were linked whenever an edit distance of one separated two sequences. For TRB CDR3 amino acid sequences, antigen specificity groups and MHC restriction were predicted with GLIPH2. To flag known associations with CMV, EBV, HIV or tissue antigens, CDR3 amino acid sequences were compared against VDJdb and McPAS-TCR. Pre-ART, post-ART and control groups were compared with Wilcoxon signed-rank tests and Holm-Bonferroni correction. TCRdb carries this immuneACCESS record with in-frame sequences only. Its versions omit some clonotypes, under half of them owing to an unresolved V gene in the studies checked, with the rest unexplained. V, J and clone size are those of that table, while D and trimming were read from the DNA. The sample table holds over 25,000 clones, of which around 96% were seen once. The ten top clones hold 2.4% of the sample.

The sequence was obtained from a man younger than 45 with HIV. Here the chain combines TRBV19 and TRBJ2-3; 9 central bases correspond to TRBD2. Sequences were derived from unsorted PBMCs, sampled 6.6 years after starting antiretroviral therapy. The CDR3 protein is CASSRAGGYTDTQYF. The bases are TGTGCCAGTAGTAGGGCGGGGGGGTACACAGATACGCAGTATTTT.